Shown below are 11 T cell receptor beta chains from a single sample sequenced in a study of blood T cells in healthy people across ages. PCR was performed a second time for about 6 to 11 cycles using a sample-barcoded 5' primer and a J-beta primer mix. TCRdb re-called the 5' RACE reads with MiXCR, one entry per CDR3 protein. The sample has more than 1,400,000 distinct CDR3 sequences; around 39% are singletons. Sequenced input: blood. Source of these receptors: a woman younger than 30 in good health.

This chain connects TRBV20-1 to TRBJ2-5, with 7 positions matching TRBD2. V lost 6 bases, J lost 0 bases, and 10 bases stayed unmatched. From germline, CDR1 is DFQATT and CDR2 SNEGSKA (reference sequence). The CDR3 contains 15 residues. The CDR3 here is CSANGGGTYQETQYF. In DNA, the CDR3 is TGCAGTGCCAATGGGGGGGGAACGTACCAAGAGACCCAGTACTTC.

The chain is built from TRBV28 and TRBJ2-7; tentative D call: TRBD1 (5 bases). CDR3 size: 13 residues. V lost 6 bases, J lost 6 bases, and 15 bases lay in between. The germline V gene encodes CDR1 MDHEN and CDR2 SYDVKM. CDR3 amino acids: CASSLGWGVEQYF. CDR3 in DNA: TGTGCCAGCAGCCTGGGATGGGGCGTCGAGCAGTACTTC.

This clonotype was counted between two and nine times. The rearrangement links TRBV27 to TRBJ2-7; 9 bases align to TRBD2. This CDR3 spans 17 amino acids. Germline V lookup: CDR1 MNHEY, CDR2 SMNVEV (reference sequence). Germline trimming cut 2 bases from V and 3 bases from J; bases unmatched to any gene: 11. This CDR3 is CASSLDEREAGLYEQYF. DNA for the CDR3: TGTGCCAGCAGTTTAGATGAGCGGGAGGCAGGCCTCTACGAGCAGTACTTC.

The chain uses TRBV7-9 and TRBJ2-1; TRBD2 agrees at 12 bases. The junction had 6 bases not matched to a gene; V was cut back by 2 bases and J by 4 bases. The germline gives CDR1 SEHNR, CDR2 FQNEAQ (reference sequence). The CDR3 is 17 amino acids. CDR3 in DNA: TGTGCCAGCAGCTTAAGTCGACTAGCGGGAGCTTACAATGAGCAGTTCTTC. It yields the protein CASSLSRLAGAYNEQFF.

About this clonotype itself: The junction shows a germline mismatch at one end, possibly a read error. The chain employs TRBV6-1 and TRBJ2-3; a possible D gene is TRBD2 (7 bases). The CDR3 covers 15 residues. CDR1 and CDR2 (germline): MNHNS, SASEGT. Here the CDR3 DNA reads TGTGCCAGCAGTGAAAGGGGGGGGTGGACAGATACGCGGTATTTT. It is translated as CASSERGGWTDTRYF.

This clonotype was seen many times. The chain carries TRBV5-1 and TRBJ2-1; D remains unclear. Trimming took off 2 bases at V and 4 bases at J, with 13 bases between the two ends. This CDR3 has 15 amino acids. CDR1 is SGHRS, CDR2 YFSETQ, per germline. The CDR3 nucleotides read TGCGCCAGCAGCTTTAGGCGCCTAACGTACAATGAGCAGTTCTTC. This codes for CASSFRRLTYNEQFF.

J is TRBJ1-2 and V is TRBV2; no clear D gene. Germline lookup yields CDR1 SNHLY and CDR2 FYNNEI. The CDR3 runs to 14 residues. The V end was cut by 4 bases, the J end by 4 bases, with 13 bases between. For the CDR3, the DNA is TGTGCCAGCAGTGGTGAGGGTCAGAGCTATGGCTACACCTTC. Its protein is CASSGEGQSYGYTF. The full variable domain, in which reference TRBV2 and TRBJ1-2 provide the parts outside the CDR3, is EPEVTQTPSHQVTQMGQEVILRCVPISNHLYFYWYRQILGQKVEFLVSFYNNEISEKSEIFDDQFSVERPDGSNFTLKIRSTKLEDSAMYFCASSGEGQSYGYTFGSGTRLTVV.

V is TRBV30 and J is TRBJ1-6; D is uncertain. Germline values: CDR1 GTSNPN, CDR2 SVGIG (reference sequence). The CDR3 has 12 residues. The V and J ends lost 3 bases and 4 bases respectively, with 4 bases between them. The CDR3: CAWSSYNSPLHF. The CDR3 DNA follows: TGTGCCTGGAGCAGTTATAATTCACCCCTCCACTTT.

In its sample, this clonotype was seen a few times. This chain uses TRBV19 with TRBJ2-7; TRBD1 aligns across 12 bases. CDR1 is LNHDA, CDR2 SQIVND, per germline (reference sequence). The V gene end was trimmed by 9 bases and the J gene end by 5 bases; junction bases not matched to a gene: 2. The CDR3 runs 12 residues. The DNA for the CDR3 is TGTGCCAGCGGGACAGGGGGCAACGAGCAGTACTTC. Protein product: CASGTGGNEQYF.

CDR3 nucleotide sequence: TGCGCCAGCAGATACTATCCAGAGGATGAGCAGTACTTC. This sequence encodes CASRYYPEDEQYF. The chain joins TRBV5-1 to TRBJ2-5; D remains unclear. Germline assignment: CDR1 SGHRS and CDR2 YFSETQ. The length of the CDR3 is 13 residues. The V end was cut by 5 bases, the J end by 11 bases, with 19 bases between.

This clonotype was seen only once. V is TRBV12-5 and J is TRBJ2-2; 10 bases line up with TRBD1. V trimming: 5 bases; J trimming: 4 bases; junction bases outside the gene matches: 4. The CDR3 consists of 15 residues. Germline V gene data show CDR1 as LGHNT and CDR2 as FRNRAP. This CDR3 reads CASGLGQGGTGELFF. The CDR3 DNA reads as TGTGCTAGTGGTCTAGGACAGGGGGGCACCGGGGAGCTGTTTTTT.